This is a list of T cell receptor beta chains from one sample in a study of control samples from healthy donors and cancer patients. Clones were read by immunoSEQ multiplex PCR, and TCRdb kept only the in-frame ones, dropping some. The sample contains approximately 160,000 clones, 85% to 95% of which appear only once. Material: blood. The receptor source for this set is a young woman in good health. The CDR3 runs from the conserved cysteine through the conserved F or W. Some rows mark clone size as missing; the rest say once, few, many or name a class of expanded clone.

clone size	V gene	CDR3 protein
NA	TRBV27	CASRRQGVDYGYTF
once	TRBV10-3	CATAQPSSYNEQFF
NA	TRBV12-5	CASGLVVSSGNTIYF
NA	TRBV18	CASSPRGSNQPQHF
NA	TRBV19	CASSILRPNYGYTF
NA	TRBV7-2	CASSLVRDNEAFF
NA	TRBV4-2	CASSQDGAVSGNTIYF
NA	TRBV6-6	CASSYSGVGYNSPLHF
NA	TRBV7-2	CASSLRQRDGQPQHF
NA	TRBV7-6	CASSLQGWGAYEQYF
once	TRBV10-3	CAISEGGRVNTEAFF
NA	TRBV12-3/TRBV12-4	CASSLGGGFQYF
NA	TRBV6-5	CASRTTSRTQYF
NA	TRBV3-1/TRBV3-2	CASSQEGGSSYNEQFF
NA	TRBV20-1	CSASYPISYEQYF
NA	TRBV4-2	CASSQPLQQYGYTF
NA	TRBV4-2	CASSQGRVLGYTF
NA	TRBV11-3	CASSDTTWGFTEAFF
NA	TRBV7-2	CASSLSGGIGNEQFF
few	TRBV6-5	CASSSVSYEQYF
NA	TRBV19	CASSIKGWGYTF
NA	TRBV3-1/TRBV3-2	CASSPGTEAFF
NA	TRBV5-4	CASSLVARDEAFF
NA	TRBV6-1	CASSDRATTGADQPQHF
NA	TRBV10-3	CAAHGEGNQPQHF
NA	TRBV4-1	CASSQDPVGAHRWTEAFF
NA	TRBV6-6	CASSLGRGNEKLFF
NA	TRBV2	CASTLGARGNQPQHF
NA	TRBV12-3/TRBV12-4	CASSLGVNYGYTF
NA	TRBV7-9	CASSLRALGQSYEQYF
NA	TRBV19	CASSPDSNQPQHF
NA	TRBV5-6	CASSLGGLDEQYF
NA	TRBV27	CASSLYGTVGNTIYF
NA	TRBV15	CATSREGLDNTGELFF
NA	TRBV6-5	CASRTTGYGEQYF
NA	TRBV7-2	CASSLRGGGSYEQYF
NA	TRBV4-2	CASSHPIDLRNNEQFF
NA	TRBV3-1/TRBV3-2	CASSQGRSEQYF
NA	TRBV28	CASSLGGDGMNTEAFF
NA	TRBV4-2	CASSQRGNGQETQYF
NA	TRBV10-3	CAIKGQGDTIYF
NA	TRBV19	CASSDSALTDTQYF
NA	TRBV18	CASSPDSSGNTIYF
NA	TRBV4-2	CASSRGTSGSFYNEQFF